One T cell receptor (beta chain) is described in this entry. Only one base separates this from a far larger clonotype, so it likely reflects a read error. The sample comes from a study of shared clonotypes between healthy human individuals. Study information: Ranging from 18 to 49 in age, donors were two women and a few men.

Splitting the CD4+ cells yielded a CD45RA+ naive subset and a CD45RA-negative memory subset. DNA at 200 ng, about 30,000 T cell genomes, went into sorted-subset replicate PCRs. The repertoire was sequenced with immunoSEQ multiplex PCR; TCRdb's copy has only in-frame clones and lacks some. The sample lists about a million clones, about 75% seen once, with around 1.5% in the top ten. J was trimmed by 8 bases and V by 7 bases; bases with no gene match: 16. The V gene's germline CDR1 is SGHDT and CDR2 YYEEEE. This CDR3 spans 15 amino acids. V is TRBV5-6 and J is TRBJ2-7; 9 positions agree with TRBD1. The sequence was obtained from a man between 18 and 35 years old in good health. Material: memory CD4+ T cells sorted from blood. Subset meaning: CD45RA-negative fraction. CDR3 residues: CASESTYTGGGKQYF. The CDR3 bases are TGTGCCAGCGAAAGCACCTACACAGGGGGCGGCAAGCAGTACTTC.